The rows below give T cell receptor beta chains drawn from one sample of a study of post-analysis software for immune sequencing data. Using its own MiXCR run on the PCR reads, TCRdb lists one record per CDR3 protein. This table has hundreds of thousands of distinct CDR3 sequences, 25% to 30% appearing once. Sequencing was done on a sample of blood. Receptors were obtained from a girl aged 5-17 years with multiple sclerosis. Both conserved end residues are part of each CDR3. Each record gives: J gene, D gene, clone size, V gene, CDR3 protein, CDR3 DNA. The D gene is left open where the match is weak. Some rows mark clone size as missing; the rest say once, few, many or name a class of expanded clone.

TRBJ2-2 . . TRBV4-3 CASSQDFEPRGTGELFF TGCGCCAGCAGCCAGGATTTCGAACCCCGGGGCACCGGGGAGCTGTTTTTT
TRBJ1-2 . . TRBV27 CASSLVRDFPGYTF TGTGCCAGCAGTTTGGTGCGGGACTTCCCGGGCTACACCTTC
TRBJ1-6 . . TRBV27 CASSLYPGSSYNSPLHF TGTGCCAGCAGTTTATATCCGGGGAGCTCCTATAATTCACCCCTCCACTTT
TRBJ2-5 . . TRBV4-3 CASSQDPAAQETQYF TGCGCCAGCAGCCAAGATCCGGCAGCCCAAGAGACCCAGTACTTC
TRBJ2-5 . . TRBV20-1 CSARPGGRETQYF TGCAGTGCTAGGCCGGGGGGCCGGGAGACCCAGTACTTC
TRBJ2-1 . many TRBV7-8 CASSLAVGGAYNEQFF TGTGCCAGCAGCTTAGCCGTGGGGGGGGCATACAATGAGCAGTTCTTC
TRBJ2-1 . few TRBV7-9 CASSQGRDNEQFF TGTGCCAGCAGCCAGGGGCGAGACAATGAGCAGTTCTTC
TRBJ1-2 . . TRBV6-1 CASRQLTYGYTF TGTGCCAGCAGACAACTGACATACGGCTACACCTTC
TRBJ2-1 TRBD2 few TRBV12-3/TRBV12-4 CASRPHGLAGALGEQFF TGTGCCAGCAGACCCCACGGACTAGCGGGAGCCCTGGGTGAGCAGTTCTTC
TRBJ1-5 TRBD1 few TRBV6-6 CASSSTGVGQPQHF TGTGCCAGCAGTTCTACAGGGGTTGGTCAGCCCCAGCATTTT
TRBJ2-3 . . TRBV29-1 CSAAGPLSTDTQYF TGCAGCGCTGCAGGGCCTTTAAGCACAGATACGCAGTATTTT
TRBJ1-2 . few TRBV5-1 CASSLYDSRYTF TGCGCCAGCAGCTTGTATGATAGTCGCTACACCTTC
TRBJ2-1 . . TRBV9 CASSVAGTYNEQFF TGTGCCAGCAGCGTGGCGGGAACCTACAATGAGCAGTTCTTC
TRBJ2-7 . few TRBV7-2 CASSLVKGGEQYF TGTGCCAGCAGCTTAGTAAAGGGTGGCGAGCAGTACTTC
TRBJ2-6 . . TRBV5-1 CASSSDGGPGSAGANVLAF TGCGCCAGCAGCTCGGATGGCGGTCCGGGTTCGGCTGGGGCCAACGTCCTGGCTTTC
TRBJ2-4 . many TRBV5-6 CASSLTGTGNIQYF TGTGCCAGCAGCTTAACCGGGACGGGAAACATTCAGTACTTC
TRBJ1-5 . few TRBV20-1 CSAVPDQPQHF TGCAGTGCTGTCCCCGATCAGCCCCAGCATTTT
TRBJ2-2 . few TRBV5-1 CVSSFAVTGELFF TGCGTCAGCAGCTTCGCGGTCACCGGGGAGCTGTTTTTT
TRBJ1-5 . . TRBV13 CASSLGPTANQPQHF TGTGCCAGCAGCTTAGGCCCCACAGCTAATCAGCCCCAGCATTTT
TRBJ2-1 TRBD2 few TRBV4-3 CASSRRLAGPSYNEQFF TGCGCCAGCAGCCGCAGACTAGCGGGACCCTCCTACAATGAGCAGTTCTTC
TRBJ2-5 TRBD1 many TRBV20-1 CSAWGQGAQETQYF TGCAGTGCTTGGGGTCAGGGGGCGCAGGAGACCCAGTACTTC
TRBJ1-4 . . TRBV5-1 CASKRTWTNEKLFF TGCGCCAGTAAGAGGACTTGGACTAATGAAAAACTGTTTTTT
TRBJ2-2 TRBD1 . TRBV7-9 CASSLAQGAQTGELFF TGTGCCAGCAGCTTAGCCCAGGGGGCACAGACCGGGGAGCTGTTTTTT
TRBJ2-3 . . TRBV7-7 CAGSSDTTDTQYF TGTGCCGGCAGCTCCGACACCACAGATACGCAGTATTTT
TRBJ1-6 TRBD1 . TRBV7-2 CASSRGGAGNSPLHF TGTGCCAGCAGCAGAGGGGGCGCGGGGAATTCACCCCTCCACTTT
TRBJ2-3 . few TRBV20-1 CGGGPTTDTQYF TGCGGAGGGGGTCCTACCACAGATACGCAGTATTTT
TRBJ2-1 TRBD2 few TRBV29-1 CSVTGTSGYNEQFF TGCAGCGTGACCGGGACTAGCGGGTACAATGAGCAGTTCTTC
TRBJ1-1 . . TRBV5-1 CASSLGPSRNTEAFF TGCGCCAGCAGCTTGGGTCCCAGCCGAAACACTGAAGCTTTCTTT
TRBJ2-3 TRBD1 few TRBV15 CATSGTGTSTDTQYF TGTGCCACCAGCGGGACAGGAACCAGCACAGATACGCAGTATTTT
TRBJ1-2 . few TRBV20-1 CSARDGANPGLDYTF TGCAGTGCTAGAGATGGAGCCAACCCTGGTCTTGACTACACCTTC
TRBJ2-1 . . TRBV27 CASWGGESYNEQFF TGTGCCAGCTGGGGAGGAGAGAGTTACAATGAGCAGTTCTTC
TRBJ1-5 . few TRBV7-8 CASSLAVRGRDQHF TGTGCCAGCAGCTTAGCAGTCAGGGGCCGCGACCAGCATTTT
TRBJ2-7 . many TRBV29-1 CSVEDPLEQYF TGCAGCGTTGAAGACCCCCTCGAGCAGTACTTC
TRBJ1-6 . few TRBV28 CASRSYSPLHF TGTGCCAGCAGGTCCTATTCACCCCTCCACTTT
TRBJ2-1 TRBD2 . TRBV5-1 CASSLVAGAGEQFF TGCGCCAGCAGCTTGGTAGCGGGAGCCGGTGAGCAGTTCTTC
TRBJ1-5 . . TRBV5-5 CASSLGDGQRFSNQPQHF TGTGCCAGCAGCTTGGGGGACGGACAGAGGTTTAGCAATCAGCCCCAGCATTTT
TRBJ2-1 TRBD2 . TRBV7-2 CASSLNFLLADRVSYEQFF TGTGCCAGCAGCTTAAACTTTCTGCTAGCGGATAGGGTGTCCTACGAGCAGTTCTTC
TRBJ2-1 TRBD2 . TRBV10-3 CAISGPGTSGRSTYNEQFF TGTGCCATCAGTGGCCCCGGGACTAGCGGGAGGTCAACCTACAATGAGCAGTTCTTC
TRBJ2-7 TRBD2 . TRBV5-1 CASSPGGLAPTYEQYF TGCGCCAGCAGCCCTGGGGGACTAGCGCCCACCTACGAGCAGTACTTC